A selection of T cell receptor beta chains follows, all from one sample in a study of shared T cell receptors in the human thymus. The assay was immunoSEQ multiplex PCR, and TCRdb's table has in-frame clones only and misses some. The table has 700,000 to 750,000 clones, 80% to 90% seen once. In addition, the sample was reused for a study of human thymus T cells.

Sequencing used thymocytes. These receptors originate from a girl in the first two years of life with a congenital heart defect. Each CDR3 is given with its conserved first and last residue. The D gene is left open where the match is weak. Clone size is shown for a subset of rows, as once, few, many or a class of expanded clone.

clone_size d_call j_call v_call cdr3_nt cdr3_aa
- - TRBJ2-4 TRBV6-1 TGTGCCAGCAGTGAAATTTGTCGGGACATTCAGTACTTC CASSEICRDIQYF
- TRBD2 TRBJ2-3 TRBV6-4 TGTGCCAGCAGTGAGACTAGCGGGGGAACCACAGATACGCAGTATTTT CASSETSGGTTDTQYF
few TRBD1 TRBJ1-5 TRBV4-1 TGCGCCAGCAGCCCCTCCGGACAGGCCCCTAATCAGCCCCAGCATTTT CASSPSGQAPNQPQHF
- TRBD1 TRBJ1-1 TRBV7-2 TGTGCCAGCAGCTTAGTTATGGGGCCAGGGGGTTTCGGAAGCACTGAAGCTTTCTTT CASSLVMGPGGFGSTEAFF
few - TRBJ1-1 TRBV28 TGTGCCAGCAGTTTACCAACGTCTTTGGGGGACTGGACTGAAGCTTTCTTT CASSLPTSLGDWTEAFF
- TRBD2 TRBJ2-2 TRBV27 TGTGCCAGCGGCTGGTGGGGACTAGCGGGGGAGAACACCGGGGAGCTGTTTTTT CASGWWGLAGENTGELFF
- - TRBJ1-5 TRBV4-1 TGCGCCAGCAGCCCGACCGGGACATATAGCAATCAGCCCCAGCATTTT CASSPTGTYSNQPQHF
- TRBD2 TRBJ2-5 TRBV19 TGTGCCAGTAGTGTCAGACTAGCGGAGGAGAAAGAGACCCAGTACTTC CASSVRLAEEKETQYF
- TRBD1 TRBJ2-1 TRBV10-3 TGTGCCATCAGTGAATACCGGGACAGGGGTGTCTATGAGCAGTTCTTC CAISEYRDRGVYEQFF
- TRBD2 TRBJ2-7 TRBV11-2 TGTGCCAGCAGCTCCGAGCCGGGACTAGCGTGGGAGCAGTACTTC CASSSEPGLAWEQYF
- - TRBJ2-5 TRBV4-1 TGCGCCAGCAGCCGGGGGGCCTACAGGGGACGCGGGGAAGAGACCCAGTACTTC CASSRGAYRGRGEETQYF
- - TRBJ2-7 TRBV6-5 TGTGCCAGCAGTTCCCACTCCTACGAGCAGTACTTC CASSSHSYEQYF
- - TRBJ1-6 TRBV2 TGTGCCAGCAGTGAGGAGAAAGGCCTTAGGGGGCCCCTCCACTTT CASSEEKGLRGPLHF
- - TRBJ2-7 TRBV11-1 TGTGCCAGCACCAAAGGGGCAGGTACGGCAGACCTCTACGAGCAGTACTTC CASTKGAGTADLYEQYF
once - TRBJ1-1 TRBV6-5 TGTGCCAGCAGTTCGACCTTTAACGACAGGAACACTGAAGCTTTCTTT CASSSTFNDRNTEAFF
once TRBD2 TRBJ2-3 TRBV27 TGTGCCAGCACCCCTTGCGGGGGGGCTGGTGAAACAGATACGCAGTATTTT CASTPCGGAGETDTQYF
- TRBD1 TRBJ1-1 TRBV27 TGTGCCAGCAGTCCCTTAACGACAGGGGGTAGAAACACTGAAGCTTTCTTT CASSPLTTGGRNTEAFF
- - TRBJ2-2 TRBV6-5 TGTGCCAGCAGTTACCGGGACACCTTGGCCGGGGAGCTGTTTTTT CASSYRDTLAGELFF
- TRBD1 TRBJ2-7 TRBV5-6 TGTGCCAGCAGCTCGGTCGACAGGGTGTATGGCGAGCAGTACTTC CASSSVDRVYGEQYF
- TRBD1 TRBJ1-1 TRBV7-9 TGTGCCAGCAGCTGCCGGGACAGGGTCGGTTATTGTACTGAAGCTTTCTTT CASSCRDRVGYCTEAFF
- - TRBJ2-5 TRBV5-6 TGTGCCAGCAGCTTGGGGTCAGGGGTGGGAAAGACCCAGTACTTC CASSLGSGVGKTQYF
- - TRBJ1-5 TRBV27 TGTGCCAGCAGTTTATCGGACAGCCCCAATCAGCCCCAGCATTTT CASSLSDSPNQPQHF
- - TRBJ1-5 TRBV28 TGTGCCAGCAGTTTACGGAAGGGGCTTAATCAGCCCCAGCATTTT CASSLRKGLNQPQHF
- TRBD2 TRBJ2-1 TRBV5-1 TGCGCCAGCAGCCCCCCCGGGACTAACCAATACAATGAGCAGTTCTTC CASSPPGTNQYNEQFF
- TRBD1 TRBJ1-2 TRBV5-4 TGTGCCAGCAGCTTGGGGACCGGGACAGGGTCTGATGGCTACACCTTC CASSLGTGTGSDGYTF
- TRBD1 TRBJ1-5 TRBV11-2 TGTGCCAGCAGTTCCGGGACAGGGGTATTTCAGCCCCAGCATTTT CASSSGTGVFQPQHF
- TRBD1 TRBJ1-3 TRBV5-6 TGTGCCAGCAGCTTGTTTTGGGACAGGGGTGAAGGAAACACCATATATTTT CASSLFWDRGEGNTIYF
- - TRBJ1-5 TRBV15 TGTGCCACTACTGCCGGCGGGAATCAGCCCCAGCATTTT CATTAGGNQPQHF